A single TCR beta chain is shown here with its context. The data stem from a study of blood T cell repertoires in COVID-19. Study-level background: Collection of acute and convalescent COVID-19 samples took place in the United States, Italy and Spain.

Enrolled during active infection, Seattle patients were then followed longitudinally. Methods used by the authors: The assay estimated nucleated cells by amplifying reference gene primers. This table comes from immunoSEQ multiplex PCR, and its TCRdb copy is limited to in-frame clones, with some not included. V and J calls and clone size come straight from that table; D and trimming were deduced from the DNA. The repertoire holds 95,000 to 150,000 clones, roughly 90% seen once, with 3.5% to 4% in the top ten. The CDR3 contains 11 residues. V shed 4 bases and J shed 6 bases, with 5 bases lying between them. Germline CDR1 SGHTS, CDR2 YDEGEE.

The J gene is TRBJ2-1, the V gene TRBV5-8; D is unresolved. What was sequenced was peripheral blood. The clonotype was recovered from a woman aged 55-70 years with COVID-19, enrolled during active disease. CDR3 bases: TGTGCCAGCAGCCTCCGCAATGAGCAGTTCTTC. Amino acids: CASSLRNEQFF.